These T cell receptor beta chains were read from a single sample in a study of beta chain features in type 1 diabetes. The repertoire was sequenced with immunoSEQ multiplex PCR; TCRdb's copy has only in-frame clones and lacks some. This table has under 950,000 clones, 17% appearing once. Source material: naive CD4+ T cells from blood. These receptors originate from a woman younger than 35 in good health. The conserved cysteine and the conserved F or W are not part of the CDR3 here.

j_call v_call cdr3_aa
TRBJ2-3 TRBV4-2 ASSQERAFPDTQY
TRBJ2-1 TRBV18 ASSPPGTEDNEQF
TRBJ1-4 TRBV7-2 ASSQIEKLF
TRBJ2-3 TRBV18 ASSAQGLAGADTQY
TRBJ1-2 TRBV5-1 ASSTDRVDGYT
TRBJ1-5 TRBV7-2 ASSVSDGEKPQH
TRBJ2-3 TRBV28 ASSSVAGGTDTQY
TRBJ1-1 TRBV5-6 ASSLAAGDTEAF
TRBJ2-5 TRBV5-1 ASSFDPVAGQETQY
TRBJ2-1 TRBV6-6 ASSQLAGAHNEQF
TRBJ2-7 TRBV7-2 ASSLGMVQEQY
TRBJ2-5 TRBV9 ASSVVPGGGQETQY
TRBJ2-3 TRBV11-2 ASSSGTGYLTDTQY
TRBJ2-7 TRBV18 ASSPEGTGSAEQY
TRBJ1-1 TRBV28 ASVRGLDTEAF
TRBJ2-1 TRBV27 ASSLEREFREQF
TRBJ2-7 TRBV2 ASSTDSGEQY
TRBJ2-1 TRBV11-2 ASSPRGLAGATYNEQF
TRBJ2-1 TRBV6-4 ASSEGPEGSYNEQF
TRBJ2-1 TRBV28 ASSSPGGIRHNEQF
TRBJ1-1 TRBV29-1 SARDSLNTEAF
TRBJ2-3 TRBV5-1 ASSLVASGRQDTQY
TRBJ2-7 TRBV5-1 ASSLSYWDRGEDGSRREQY
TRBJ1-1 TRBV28 ASREAQGGGTEAF
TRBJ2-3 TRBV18 ASSPRLAGGPTDTQY
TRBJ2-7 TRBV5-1 ASSLGTSGSSEQY
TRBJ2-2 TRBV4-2 ASSQEENTGELF
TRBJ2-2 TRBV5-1 ASSPLAGYTGELF
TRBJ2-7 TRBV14 ASSLTGGSEQY
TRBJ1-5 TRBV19 ASSMDPGQPQH
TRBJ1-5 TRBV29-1 SVGFDSNQPQH
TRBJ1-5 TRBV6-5 AIRSGTGVNQPQH
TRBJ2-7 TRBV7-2 ASSGSSYEQY
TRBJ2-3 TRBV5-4 ASSDRAGGDTQY
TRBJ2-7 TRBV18 ASSPGGGQGQPSYEQY
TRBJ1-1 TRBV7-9 ASSLQGRTEAF
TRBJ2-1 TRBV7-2 ASSWLLAGVVNEQF
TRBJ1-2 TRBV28 ASTIPGGLYGYT
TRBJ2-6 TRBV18 ASQSSGANVLT
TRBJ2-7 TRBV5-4 ASSGEGSFFEQY
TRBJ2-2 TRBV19 ASSSDRVNTGELF
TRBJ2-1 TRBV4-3 ASSQRQGGSYNEQF
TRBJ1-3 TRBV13 ASSLQGATHGNTIY
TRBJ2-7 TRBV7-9 ASSIVGTSGTHEQY
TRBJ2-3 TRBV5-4 ASSHPGAGDTQY
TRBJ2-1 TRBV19 ASSQGAVSGRSINEQF